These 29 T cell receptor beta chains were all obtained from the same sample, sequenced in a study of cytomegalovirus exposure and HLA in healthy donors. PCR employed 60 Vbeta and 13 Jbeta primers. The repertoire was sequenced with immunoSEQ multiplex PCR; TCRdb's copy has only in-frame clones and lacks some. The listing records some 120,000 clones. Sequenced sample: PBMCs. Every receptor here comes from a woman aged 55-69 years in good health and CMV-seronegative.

Here the CDR3 reads CASSIRILDTEAFF. For the CDR3, the DNA is TGTGCCAGTAGTATTCGAATCTTAGACACTGAAGCTTTCTTT. This rearrangement joins TRBV19 to TRBJ1-1; no firm D call. CDR3 length: 14 amino acids. The germline CDR1 and CDR2 sequences are LNHDA and SQIVND (reference sequence). Trimming left V 3 bases short and J 3 bases short, with 11 bases between.

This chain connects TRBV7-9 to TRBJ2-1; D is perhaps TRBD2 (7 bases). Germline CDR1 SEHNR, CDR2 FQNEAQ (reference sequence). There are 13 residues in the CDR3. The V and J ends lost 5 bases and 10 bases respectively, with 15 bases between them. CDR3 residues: CASSRRGAKEQFF. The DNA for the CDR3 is TGTGCCAGCAGCCGCCGGGGGGCAAAGGAGCAGTTCTTC.

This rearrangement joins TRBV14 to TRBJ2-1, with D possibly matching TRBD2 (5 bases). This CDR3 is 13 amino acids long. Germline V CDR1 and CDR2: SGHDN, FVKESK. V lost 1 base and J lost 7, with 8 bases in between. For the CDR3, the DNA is TGTGCCAGCAGCCAAGGGACTGGGAATGAGCAGTTCTTC. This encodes CASSQGTGNEQFF.

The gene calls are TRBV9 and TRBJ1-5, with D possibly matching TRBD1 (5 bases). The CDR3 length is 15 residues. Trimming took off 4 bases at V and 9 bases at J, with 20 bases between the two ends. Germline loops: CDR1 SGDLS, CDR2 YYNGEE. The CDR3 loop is CASSLGGDDWGPQHF. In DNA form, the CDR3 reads TGTGCCAGCAGCCTTGGAGGGGACGACTGGGGGCCCCAGCATTTT. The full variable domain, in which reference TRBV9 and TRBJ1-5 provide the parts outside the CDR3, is DSGVTQTPKHLITATGQRVTLRCSPRSGDLSVYWYQQSLDQGLQFLIQYYNGEERAKGNILERFSAQQFPDLHSELNLSSLELGDSALYFCASSLGGDDWGPQHFGDGTRLSIL.

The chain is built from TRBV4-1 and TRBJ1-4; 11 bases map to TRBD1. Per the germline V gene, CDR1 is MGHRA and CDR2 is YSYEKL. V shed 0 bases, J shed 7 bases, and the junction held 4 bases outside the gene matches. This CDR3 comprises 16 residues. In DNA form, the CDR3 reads TGCGCCAGCAGCCAAGATCGGGACAGGGGGGGTGAAAAACTGTTTTTT. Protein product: CASSQDRDRGGEKLFF.

CDR3 nucleotides: TGCGCCAGCAGTGGGTCCTACACTGAAGCTTTCTTT. Its protein product is CASSGSYTEAFF. The gene calls are TRBV10-1 and TRBJ1-1; D not resolved. V was trimmed by 4 bases and J by 3 bases, leaving 6 bases between them. This CDR3 spans 12 amino acids. CDR1 and CDR2 (germline): WNHNN, SYGVQD (reference sequence).

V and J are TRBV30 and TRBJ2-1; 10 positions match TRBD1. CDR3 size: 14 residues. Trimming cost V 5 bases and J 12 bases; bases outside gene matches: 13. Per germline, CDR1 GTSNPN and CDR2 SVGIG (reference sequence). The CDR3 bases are TGTGCCTGGTCATCTGGGACAGGGGCAATTGGGCAGTTCTTC. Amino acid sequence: CAWSSGTGAIGQFF.

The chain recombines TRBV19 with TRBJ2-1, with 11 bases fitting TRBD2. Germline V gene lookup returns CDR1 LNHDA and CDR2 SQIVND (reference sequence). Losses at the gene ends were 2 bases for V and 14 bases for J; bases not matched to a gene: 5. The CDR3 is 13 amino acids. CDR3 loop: CASSISGSGGEFF. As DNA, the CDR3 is TGTGCCAGTAGTATATCCGGTAGCGGGGGGGAGTTCTTC. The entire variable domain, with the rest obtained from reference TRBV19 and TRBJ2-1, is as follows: DGGITQSPKYLFRKEGQNVTLSCEQNLNHDAMYWYRQDPGQGLRLIYYSQIVNDFQKGDIAEGYSVSREKKESFPLTVTSAQKNPTAFYLCASSISGSGGEFFGPGTRLTVL.

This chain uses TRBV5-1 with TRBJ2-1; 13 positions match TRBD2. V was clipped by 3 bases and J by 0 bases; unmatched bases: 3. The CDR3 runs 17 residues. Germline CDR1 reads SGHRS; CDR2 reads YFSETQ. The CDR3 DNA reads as TGCGCCAGCAGCTACGGGACTAGCGGGGCCTCCTACAATGAGCAGTTCTTC. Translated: CASSYGTSGASYNEQFF.

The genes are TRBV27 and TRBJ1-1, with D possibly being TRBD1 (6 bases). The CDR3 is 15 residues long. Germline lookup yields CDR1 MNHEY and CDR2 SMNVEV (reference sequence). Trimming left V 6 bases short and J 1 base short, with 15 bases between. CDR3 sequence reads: CASRLGTPRNTEAFF. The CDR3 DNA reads TGTGCCAGCAGGTTGGGGACACCCCGGAACACTGAAGCTTTCTTT.

The CDR3 bases are TGTGCCAGCAGGCGTGTGGTAGCGGGGGGTCGGGGCACAGATACGCAGTATTTT. The encoded protein is CASRRVVAGGRGTDTQYF. The chain couples TRBV9 to TRBJ2-3; 10 nucleotides match TRBD2. J was trimmed by 1 base and V by 5 bases; bases with no gene match: 13. The CDR3 has 18 residues. Germline V lookup: CDR1 SGDLS, CDR2 YYNGEE.

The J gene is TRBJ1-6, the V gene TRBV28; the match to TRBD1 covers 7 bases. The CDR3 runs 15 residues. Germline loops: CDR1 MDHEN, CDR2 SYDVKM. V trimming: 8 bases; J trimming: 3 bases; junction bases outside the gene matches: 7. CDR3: CASGPQGFYNSPLHF. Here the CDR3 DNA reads TGTGCCAGCGGTCCACAGGGGTTCTATAATTCACCCCTCCACTTT.

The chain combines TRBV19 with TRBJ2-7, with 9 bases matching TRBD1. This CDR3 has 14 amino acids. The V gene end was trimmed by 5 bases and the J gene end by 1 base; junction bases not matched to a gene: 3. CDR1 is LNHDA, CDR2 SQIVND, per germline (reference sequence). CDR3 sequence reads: CASSPGTGSYEQYF. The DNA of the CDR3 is TGTGCCAGTAGTCCCGGGACAGGGTCCTACGAGCAGTACTTC.

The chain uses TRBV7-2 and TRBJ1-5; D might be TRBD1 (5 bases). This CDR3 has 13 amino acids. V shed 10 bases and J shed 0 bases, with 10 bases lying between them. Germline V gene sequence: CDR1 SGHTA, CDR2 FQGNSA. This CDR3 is CATQGGSNQPQHF. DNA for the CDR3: TGTGCCACTCAGGGAGGTAGCAATCAGCCCCAGCATTTT.

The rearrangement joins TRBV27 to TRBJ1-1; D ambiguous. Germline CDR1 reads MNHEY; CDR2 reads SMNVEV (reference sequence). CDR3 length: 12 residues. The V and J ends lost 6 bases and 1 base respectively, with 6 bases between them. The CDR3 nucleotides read TGTGCCAGCAGCCGGGGGAACACTGAAGCTTTCTTT. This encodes CASSRGNTEAFF.

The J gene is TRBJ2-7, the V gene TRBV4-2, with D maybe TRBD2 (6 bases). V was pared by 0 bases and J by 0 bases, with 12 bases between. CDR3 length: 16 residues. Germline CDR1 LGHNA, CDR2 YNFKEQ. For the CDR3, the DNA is TGTGCCAGCAGCCAAGACTGGGACTCCAGCTCCTACGAGCAGTACTTC. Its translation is CASSQDWDSSSYEQYF.

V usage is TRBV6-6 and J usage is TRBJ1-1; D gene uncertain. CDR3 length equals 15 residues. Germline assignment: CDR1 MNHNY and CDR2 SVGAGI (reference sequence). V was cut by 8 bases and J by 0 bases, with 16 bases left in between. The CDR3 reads CASLPIVAVNTEAFF. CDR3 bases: TGTGCCAGCTTGCCTATCGTGGCGGTGAACACTGAAGCTTTCTTT.

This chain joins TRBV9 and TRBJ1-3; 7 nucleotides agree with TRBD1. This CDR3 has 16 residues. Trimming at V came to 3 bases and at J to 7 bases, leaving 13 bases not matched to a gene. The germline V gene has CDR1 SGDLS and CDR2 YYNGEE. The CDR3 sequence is CASSAGQTTFLNTIYF. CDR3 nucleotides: TGTGCCAGCAGCGCGGGACAGACCACCTTCTTGAACACCATATATTTT.

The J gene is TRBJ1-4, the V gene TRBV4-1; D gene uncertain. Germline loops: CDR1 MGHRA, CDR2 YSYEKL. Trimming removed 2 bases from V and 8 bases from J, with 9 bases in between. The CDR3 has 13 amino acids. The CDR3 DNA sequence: TGCGCCAGCAGCCAATGGCAGCGAGAAAAACTGTTTTTT. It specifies CASSQWQREKLFF.

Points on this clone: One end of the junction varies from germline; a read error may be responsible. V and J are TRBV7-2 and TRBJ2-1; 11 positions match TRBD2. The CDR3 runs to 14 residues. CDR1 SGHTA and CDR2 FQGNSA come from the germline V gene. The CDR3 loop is CANSLAGGPNEQFF. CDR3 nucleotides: TGTGCCAACAGCTTAGCGGGAGGGCCAAATGAGCAGTTCTTC.

The DNA of the CDR3 is TGTGCCAGCAGCTCGTCCGGGACAGGGGAGGATACTAATGAAAAACTGTTTTTT. Amino acids: CASSSSGTGEDTNEKLFF. The V and J genes are TRBV13 and TRBJ1-4; 10 positions agree with TRBD1. Germline V lookup: CDR1 PRHDT, CDR2 FYEKMQ (reference sequence). The CDR3 extends over 18 amino acids. Trimming took 4 bases from V and 2 from J; bases not matched to a gene: 10.

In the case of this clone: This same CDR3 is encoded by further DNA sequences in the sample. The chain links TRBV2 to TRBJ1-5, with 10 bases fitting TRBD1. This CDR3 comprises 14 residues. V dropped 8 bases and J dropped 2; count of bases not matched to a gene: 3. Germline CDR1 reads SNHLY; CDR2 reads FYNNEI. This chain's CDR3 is CASSGTGGNQPQHF. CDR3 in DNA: TGTGCCAGCTCCGGGACAGGGGGCAATCAGCCCCAGCATTTT.

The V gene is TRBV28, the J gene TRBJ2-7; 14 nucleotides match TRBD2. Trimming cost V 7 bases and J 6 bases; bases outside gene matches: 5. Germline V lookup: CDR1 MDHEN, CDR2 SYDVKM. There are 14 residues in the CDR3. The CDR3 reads CASTPGLAGGEQYF. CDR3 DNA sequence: TGTGCCAGCACCCCCGGACTAGCGGGAGGCGAGCAGTACTTC. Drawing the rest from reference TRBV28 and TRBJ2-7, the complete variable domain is DVKVTQSSRYLVKRTGEKVFLECVQDMDHENMFWYRQDPGLGLRLIYFSYDVKMKEKGDIPEGYSVSREKKERFSLILESASTNQTSMYLCASTPGLAGGEQYFGPGTRLTVT.

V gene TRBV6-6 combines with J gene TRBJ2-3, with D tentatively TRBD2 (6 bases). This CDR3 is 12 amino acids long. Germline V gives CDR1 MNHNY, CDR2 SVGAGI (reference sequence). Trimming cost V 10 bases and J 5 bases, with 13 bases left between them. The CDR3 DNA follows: TGTGCCACCGGGACTTCTCGAGATACGCAGTATTTT. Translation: CATGTSRDTQYF.

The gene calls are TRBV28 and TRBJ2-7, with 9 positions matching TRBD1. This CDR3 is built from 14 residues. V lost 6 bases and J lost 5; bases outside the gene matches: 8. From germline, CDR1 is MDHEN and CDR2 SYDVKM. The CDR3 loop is CASSPRDRADEQYF. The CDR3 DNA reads TGTGCCAGCAGCCCCAGGGACAGGGCCGACGAGCAGTACTTC.

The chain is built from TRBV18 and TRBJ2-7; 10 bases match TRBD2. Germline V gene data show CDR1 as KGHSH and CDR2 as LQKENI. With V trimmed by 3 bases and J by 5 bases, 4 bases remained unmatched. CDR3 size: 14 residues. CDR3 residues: CASSPQREGNEQYF. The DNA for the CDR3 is TGTGCCAGCTCACCTCAGCGGGAGGGCAACGAGCAGTACTTC.

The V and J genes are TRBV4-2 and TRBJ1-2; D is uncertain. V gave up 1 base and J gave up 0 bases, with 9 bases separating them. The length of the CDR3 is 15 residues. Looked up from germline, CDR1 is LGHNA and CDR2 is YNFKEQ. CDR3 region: CASSQVSLTNYGYTF. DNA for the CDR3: TGTGCCAGCAGCCAAGTGAGTCTAACTAACTATGGCTACACCTTC.

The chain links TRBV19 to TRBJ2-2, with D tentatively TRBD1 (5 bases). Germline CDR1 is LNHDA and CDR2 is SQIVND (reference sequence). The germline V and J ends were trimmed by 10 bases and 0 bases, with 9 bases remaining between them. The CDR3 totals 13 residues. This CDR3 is CATLDTNTGELFF. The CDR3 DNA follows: TGTGCCACCCTGGACACGAACACCGGGGAGCTGTTTTTT. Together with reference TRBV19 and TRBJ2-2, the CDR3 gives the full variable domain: DGGITQSPKYLFRKEGQNVTLSCEQNLNHDAMYWYRQDPGQGLRLIYYSQIVNDFQKGDIAEGYSVSREKKESFPLTVTSAQKNPTAFYLCATLDTNTGELFFGEGSRLTVL.

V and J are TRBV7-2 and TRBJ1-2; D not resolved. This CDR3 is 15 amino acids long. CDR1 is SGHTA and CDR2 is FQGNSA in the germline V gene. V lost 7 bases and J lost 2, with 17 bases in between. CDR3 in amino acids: CASNTPKGGNYGYTF. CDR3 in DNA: TGTGCCAGCAACACGCCAAAGGGAGGCAACTATGGCTACACCTTC.